This T cell receptor beta chain was sequenced for a study of human T cells and chemical hapten exposure. At the level of the study: The patch tests put 0.01% DPC on the skin of the upper back and were read 6 days later. Study-wide findings and caveats: Those TCRs sitting above 1 in 1000 frequency stayed the same with DPC sensitization.

Authors' processing steps: Ranging from roughly 23,224 to 690,600, TCR counts per sample had a median value of 95,638. TCRdb recomputed calls from the RACE reads with MiXCR, one row per CDR3 protein. The V and J calls come from TCRdb's annotation, not from the publication. The sample carries over 150,000 distinct CDR3 sequences, 25% to 35% recorded once. In the case of this clonotype: What it recognizes is unknown.

Per the germline V gene, CDR1 is MNHEY and CDR2 is SMNVEV (reference sequence). V lost 3 bases and J lost 1, with 10 bases in between. This CDR3 comprises 15 residues. Time point noted: patch test 3, about 24 weeks after DPC sensitization. Treatment indicated: therapeutic diphenylcyclopropenone sensitization with weekly scalp DPC. Ahead of applying each patch test, blood was sampled. The genes are TRBV27 and TRBJ1-5; D gene uncertain. This specimen consisted of whole blood, obtained in connection with sensitization to the hapten diphenylcyclopropenone (DPC). This receptor was identified in a woman aged 18-29 years with alopecia areata. Some clones in this sample may be carry-over from other donors' samples. The CDR3: CASSLEGTSNQPQHF. The CDR3 DNA is TGTGCCAGCAGTTTGGAGGGAACGAGCAATCAGCCCCAGCATTTT.